This T cell receptor beta chain was recovered during a study of cytomegalovirus exposure and HLA in healthy donors. Study-level information: Among roughly 190 million T cells, an earlier analysis found 90 million to 130 million unique TCR beta sequences. Study-wide points: The authors later found HLA-associated TCR beta chains more clonally expanded than equally common others.

Regarding this clone: Its target is not known.

Looked up from germline, CDR1 is MDHEN and CDR2 is SYDVKM. Trimming pared 4 bases from V and 1 base from J, leaving 10 bases between. The length of the CDR3 is 14 residues. Primers: 60 Vbeta forward and 13 Jbeta reverse. Assay used: immunoSEQ multiplex PCR; TCRdb lists only in-frame clones, some missing. This sample has 90,000 or so clones, with over 75% found just once. Sample: PBMCs. V and J are TRBV28 and TRBJ2-5, with D perhaps TRBD1 (6 bases). This TCR came from a boy younger than 18 in good health and CMV-seronegative. The CDR3 coding sequence is TGTGCCAGCAGTTATCGGACAGTCCAAGAGACCCAGTACTTC. Residues: CASSYRTVQETQYF.